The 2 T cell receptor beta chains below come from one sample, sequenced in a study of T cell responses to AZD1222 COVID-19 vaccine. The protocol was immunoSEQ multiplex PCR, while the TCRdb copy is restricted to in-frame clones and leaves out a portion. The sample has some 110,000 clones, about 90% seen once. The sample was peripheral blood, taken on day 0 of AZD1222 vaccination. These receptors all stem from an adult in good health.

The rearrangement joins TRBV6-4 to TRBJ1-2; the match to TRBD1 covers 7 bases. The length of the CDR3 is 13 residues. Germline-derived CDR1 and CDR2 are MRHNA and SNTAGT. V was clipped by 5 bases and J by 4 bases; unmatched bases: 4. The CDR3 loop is CASSQGDSYGYTF. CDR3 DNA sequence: TGTGCCAGCAGTCAAGGGGACAGCTATGGCTACACCTTC.

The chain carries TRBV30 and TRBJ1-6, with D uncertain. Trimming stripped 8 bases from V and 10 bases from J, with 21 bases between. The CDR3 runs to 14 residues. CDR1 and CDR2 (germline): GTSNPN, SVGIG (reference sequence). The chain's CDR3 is CARSSDPQRSPLHF. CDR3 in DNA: TGTGCCCGCAGCTCCGACCCCCAAAGGTCACCCCTCCACTTT.